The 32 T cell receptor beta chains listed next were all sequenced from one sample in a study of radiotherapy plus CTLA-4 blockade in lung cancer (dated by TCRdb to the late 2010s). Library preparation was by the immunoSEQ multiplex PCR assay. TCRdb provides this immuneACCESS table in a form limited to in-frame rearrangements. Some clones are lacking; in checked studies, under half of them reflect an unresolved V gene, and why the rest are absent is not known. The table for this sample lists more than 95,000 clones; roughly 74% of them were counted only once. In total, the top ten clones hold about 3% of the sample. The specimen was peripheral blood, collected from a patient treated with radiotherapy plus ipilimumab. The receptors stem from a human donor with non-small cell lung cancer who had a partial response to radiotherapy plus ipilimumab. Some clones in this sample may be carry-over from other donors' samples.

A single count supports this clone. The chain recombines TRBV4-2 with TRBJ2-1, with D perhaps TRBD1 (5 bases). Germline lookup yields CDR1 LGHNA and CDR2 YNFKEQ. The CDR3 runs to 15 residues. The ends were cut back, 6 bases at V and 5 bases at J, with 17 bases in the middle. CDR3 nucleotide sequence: TGTGCCAGCAGGGTTGGGTCAGGGTCCCACAATGAGCAGTTCTTC. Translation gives CASRVGSGSHNEQFF.

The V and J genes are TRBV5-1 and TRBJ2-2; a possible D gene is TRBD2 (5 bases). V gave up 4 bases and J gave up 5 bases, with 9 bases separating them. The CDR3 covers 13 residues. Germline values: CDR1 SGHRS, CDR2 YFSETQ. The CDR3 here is CASSLDWTGELFF. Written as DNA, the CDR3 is TGCGCCAGCAGCCTGGACTGGACCGGGGAGCTGTTTTTT.

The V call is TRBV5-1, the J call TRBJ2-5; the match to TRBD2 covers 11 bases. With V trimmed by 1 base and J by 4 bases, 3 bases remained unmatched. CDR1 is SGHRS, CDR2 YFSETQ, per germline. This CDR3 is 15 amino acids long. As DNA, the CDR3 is TGCGCCAGCAGCTTGCTAGCGGGGGGATCAGAGACCCAGTACTTC. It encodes CASSLLAGGSETQYF.

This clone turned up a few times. CDR3 DNA sequence: TGTGCCAGTAGTCAGGGGATGCCCGGGGAGCTGTTTTTT. Translated, it gives CASSQGMPGELFF. The chain carries TRBV19 and TRBJ2-2; TRBD1 might be the D (6 bases). CDR1 is LNHDA and CDR2 is SQIVND in the germline V gene (reference sequence). Trimming removed 5 bases at V and 6 bases at J, with 10 bases between. The CDR3 length is 13 residues.

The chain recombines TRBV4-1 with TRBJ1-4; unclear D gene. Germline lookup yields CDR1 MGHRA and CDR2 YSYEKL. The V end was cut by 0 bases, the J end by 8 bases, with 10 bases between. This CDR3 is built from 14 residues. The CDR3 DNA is TGCGCCAGCAGCCAAGATACCATCGGGGAAAAACTGTTTTTT. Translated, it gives CASSQDTIGEKLFF.

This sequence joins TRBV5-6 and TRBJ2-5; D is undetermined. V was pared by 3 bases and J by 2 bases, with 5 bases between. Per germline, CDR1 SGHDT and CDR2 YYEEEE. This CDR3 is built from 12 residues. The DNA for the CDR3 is TGTGCCAGCAGCTGGGCTCAAGAGACCCAGTACTTC. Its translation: CASSWAQETQYF.

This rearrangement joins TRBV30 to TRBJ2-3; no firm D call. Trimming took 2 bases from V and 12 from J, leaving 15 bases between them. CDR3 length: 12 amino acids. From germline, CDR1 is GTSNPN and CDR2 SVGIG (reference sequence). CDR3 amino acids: CAWSPRLGYQYF. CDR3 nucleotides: TGTGCCTGGAGTCCAAGACTGGGTTACCAGTATTTT.

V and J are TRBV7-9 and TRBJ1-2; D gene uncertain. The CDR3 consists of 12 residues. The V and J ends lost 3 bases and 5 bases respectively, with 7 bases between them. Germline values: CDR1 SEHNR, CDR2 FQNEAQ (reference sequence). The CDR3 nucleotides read TGTGCCAGCAGCTTTTCCGGGTATGGCTACACCTTC. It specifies CASSFSGYGYTF.

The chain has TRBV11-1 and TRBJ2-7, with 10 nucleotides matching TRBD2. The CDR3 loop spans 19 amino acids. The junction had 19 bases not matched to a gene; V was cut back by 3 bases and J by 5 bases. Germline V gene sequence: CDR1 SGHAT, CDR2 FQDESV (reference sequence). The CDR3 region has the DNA TGTGCCAGCAGCTTTCGGGACACCCGACTAGCGGGCGGGGAGGACGAGCAGTACTTC. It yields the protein CASSFRDTRLAGGEDEQYF.

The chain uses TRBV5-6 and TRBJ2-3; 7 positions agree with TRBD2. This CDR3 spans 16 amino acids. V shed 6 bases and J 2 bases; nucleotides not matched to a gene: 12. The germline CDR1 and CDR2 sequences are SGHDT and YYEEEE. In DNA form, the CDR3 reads TGTGCCAGCATCCTGAGTTACCGGGGGGACACAGATACGCAGTATTTT. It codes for CASILSYRGDTDTQYF.

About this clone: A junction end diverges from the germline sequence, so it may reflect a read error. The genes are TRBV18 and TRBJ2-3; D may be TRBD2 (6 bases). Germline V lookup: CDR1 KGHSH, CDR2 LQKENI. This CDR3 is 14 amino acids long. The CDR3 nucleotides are TGTGCCAGCTCGCCACGGGACTTAACAGATACGCAGTATTTT. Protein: CASSPRDLTDTQYF.

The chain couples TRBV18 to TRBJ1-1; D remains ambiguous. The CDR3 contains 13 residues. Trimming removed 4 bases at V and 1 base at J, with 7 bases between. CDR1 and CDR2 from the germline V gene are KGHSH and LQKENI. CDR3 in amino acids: CASSRGGNTEAFF. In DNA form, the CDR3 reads TGTGCCAGCTCACGGGGAGGGAACACTGAAGCTTTCTTT. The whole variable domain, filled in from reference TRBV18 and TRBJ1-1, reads NAGVMQNPRHLVRRRGQEARLRCSPMKGHSHVYWYRQLPEEGLKFMVYLQKENIIDESGMPKERFSAEFPKEGPSILRIQQVVRGDSAAYFCASSRGGNTEAFFGQGTRLTVV.

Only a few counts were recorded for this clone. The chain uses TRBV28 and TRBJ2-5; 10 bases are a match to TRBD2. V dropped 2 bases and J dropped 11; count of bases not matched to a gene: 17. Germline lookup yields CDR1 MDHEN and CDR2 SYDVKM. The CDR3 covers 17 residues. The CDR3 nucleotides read TGTGCCAGCAGTTTAGGGTCCGGGCAGCGGGGGGGCAGAGAGCAGTACTTC. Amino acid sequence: CASSLGSGQRGGREQYF. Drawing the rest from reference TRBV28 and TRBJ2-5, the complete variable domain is DVKVTQSSRYLVKRTGEKVFLECVQDMDHENMFWYRQDPGLGLRLIYFSYDVKMKEKGDIPEGYSVSREKKERFSLILESASTNQTSMYLCASSLGSGQRGGREQYFGPGTRLLVL.

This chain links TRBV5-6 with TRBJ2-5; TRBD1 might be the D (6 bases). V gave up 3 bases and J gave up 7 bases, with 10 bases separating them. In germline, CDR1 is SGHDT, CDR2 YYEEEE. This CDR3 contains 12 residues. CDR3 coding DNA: TGTGCCAGCAGCTCACAGGGTTGGACCCAGTACTTC. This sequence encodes CASSSQGWTQYF.

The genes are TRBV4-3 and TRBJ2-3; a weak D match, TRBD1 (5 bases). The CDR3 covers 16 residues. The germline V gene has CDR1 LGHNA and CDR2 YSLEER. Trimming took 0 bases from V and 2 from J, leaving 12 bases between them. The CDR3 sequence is CASSQEAGNPTDTQYF. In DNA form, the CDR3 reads TGCGCCAGCAGCCAAGAAGCAGGGAACCCCACAGATACGCAGTATTTT.

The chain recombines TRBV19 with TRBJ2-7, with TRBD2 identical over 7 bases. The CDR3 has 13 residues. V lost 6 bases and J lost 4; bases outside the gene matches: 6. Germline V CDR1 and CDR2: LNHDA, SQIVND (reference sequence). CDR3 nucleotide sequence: TGTGCCAGTAGGGGCGGGAGTAAGTACGAGCAGTACTTC. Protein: CASRGGSKYEQYF. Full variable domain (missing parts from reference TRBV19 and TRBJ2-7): DGGITQSPKYLFRKEGQNVTLSCEQNLNHDAMYWYRQDPGQGLRLIYYSQIVNDFQKGDIAEGYSVSREKKESFPLTVTSAQKNPTAFYLCASRGGSKYEQYFGPGTRLTVT.

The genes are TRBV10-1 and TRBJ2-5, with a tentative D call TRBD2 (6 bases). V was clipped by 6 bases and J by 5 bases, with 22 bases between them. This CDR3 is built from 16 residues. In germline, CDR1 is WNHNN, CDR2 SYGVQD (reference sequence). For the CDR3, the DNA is TGCGCCAGCAGCCTCGGAGGGGTAGCGAGACCGGAGACCCAGTACTTC. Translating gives CASSLGGVARPETQYF.

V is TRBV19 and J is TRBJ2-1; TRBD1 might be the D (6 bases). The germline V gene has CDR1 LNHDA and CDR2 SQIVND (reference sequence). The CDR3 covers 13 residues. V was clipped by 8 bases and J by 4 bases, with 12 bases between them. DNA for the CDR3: TGTGCCAGTCGGGACACCTCTTACAATGAGCAGTTCTTC. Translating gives CASRDTSYNEQFF.

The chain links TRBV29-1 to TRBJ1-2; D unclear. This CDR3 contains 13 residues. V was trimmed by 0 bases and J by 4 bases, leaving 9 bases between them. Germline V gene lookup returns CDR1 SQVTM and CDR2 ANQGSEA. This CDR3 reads CSVEDIGFYGYTF. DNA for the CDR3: TGCAGCGTTGAAGATATCGGGTTCTATGGCTACACCTTC.

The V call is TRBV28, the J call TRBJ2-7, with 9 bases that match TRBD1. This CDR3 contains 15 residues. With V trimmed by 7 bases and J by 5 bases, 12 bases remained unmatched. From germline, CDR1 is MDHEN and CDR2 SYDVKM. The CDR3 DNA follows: TGTGCCAGCACCTTAGGAGGGACAGGGAGCGACGAGCAGTACTTC. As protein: CASTLGGTGSDEQYF.

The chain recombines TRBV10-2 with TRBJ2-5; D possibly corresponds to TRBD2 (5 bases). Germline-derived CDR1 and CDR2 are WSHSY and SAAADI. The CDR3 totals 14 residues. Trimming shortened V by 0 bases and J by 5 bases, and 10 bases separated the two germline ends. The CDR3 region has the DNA TGCGCCAGCAGTGAGTCGAGGACTGCCGAGACCCAGTACTTC. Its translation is CASSESRTAETQYF.

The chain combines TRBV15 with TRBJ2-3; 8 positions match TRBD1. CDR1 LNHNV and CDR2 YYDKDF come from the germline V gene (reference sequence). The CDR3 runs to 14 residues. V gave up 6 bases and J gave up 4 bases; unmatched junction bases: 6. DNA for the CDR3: TGTGCCACCAGGGACAGGGAGGTTGCAGATACGCAGTATTTT. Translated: CATRDREVADTQYF.

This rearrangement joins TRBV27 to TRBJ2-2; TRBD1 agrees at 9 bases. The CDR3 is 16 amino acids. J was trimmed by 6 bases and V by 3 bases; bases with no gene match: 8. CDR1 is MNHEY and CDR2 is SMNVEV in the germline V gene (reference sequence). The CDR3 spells CASSFSPGQGAGELFF. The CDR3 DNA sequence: TGTGCCAGCAGTTTCAGCCCGGGACAGGGTGCCGGGGAGCTGTTTTTT.

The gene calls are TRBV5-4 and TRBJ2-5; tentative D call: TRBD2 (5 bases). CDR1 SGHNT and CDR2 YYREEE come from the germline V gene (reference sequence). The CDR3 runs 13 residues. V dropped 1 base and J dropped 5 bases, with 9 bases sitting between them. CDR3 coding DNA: TGTGCCAGCAGCTTGAGTGGCGGGGAGACCCAGTACTTC. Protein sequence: CASSLSGGETQYF.

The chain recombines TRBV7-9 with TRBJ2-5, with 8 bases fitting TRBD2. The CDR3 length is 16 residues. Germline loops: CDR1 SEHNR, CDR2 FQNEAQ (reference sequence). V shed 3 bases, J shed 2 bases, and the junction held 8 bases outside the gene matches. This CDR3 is CASSFVSGGRQETQYF. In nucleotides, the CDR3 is TGTGCCAGCAGCTTTGTGTCGGGAGGGCGGCAAGAGACCCAGTACTTC.

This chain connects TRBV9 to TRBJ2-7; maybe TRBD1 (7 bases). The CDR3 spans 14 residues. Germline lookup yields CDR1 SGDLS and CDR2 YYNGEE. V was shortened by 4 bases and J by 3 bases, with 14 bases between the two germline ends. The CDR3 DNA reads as TGTGCCAGCAGCAGAGGGGGCGGGGACTACGAGCAGTACTTC. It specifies CASSRGGGDYEQYF. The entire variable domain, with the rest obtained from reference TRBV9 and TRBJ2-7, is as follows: DSGVTQTPKHLITATGQRVTLRCSPRSGDLSVYWYQQSLDQGLQFLIQYYNGEERAKGNILERFSAQQFPDLHSELNLSSLELGDSALYFCASSRGGGDYEQYFGPGTRLTVT.

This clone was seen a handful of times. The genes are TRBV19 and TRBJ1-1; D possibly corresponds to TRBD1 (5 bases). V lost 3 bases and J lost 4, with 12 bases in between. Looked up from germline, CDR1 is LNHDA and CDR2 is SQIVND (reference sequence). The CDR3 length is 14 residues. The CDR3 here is CASSIQGIGTEAFF. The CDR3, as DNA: TGTGCCAGTAGTATTCAGGGAATCGGCACTGAAGCTTTCTTT.

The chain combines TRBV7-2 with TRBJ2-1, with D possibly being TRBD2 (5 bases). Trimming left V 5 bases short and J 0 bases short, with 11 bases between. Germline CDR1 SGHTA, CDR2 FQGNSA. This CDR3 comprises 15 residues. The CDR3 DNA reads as TGTGCCAGCAGCCGGGCGGGCAGCTCCTACAATGAGCAGTTCTTC. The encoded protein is CASSRAGSSYNEQFF.

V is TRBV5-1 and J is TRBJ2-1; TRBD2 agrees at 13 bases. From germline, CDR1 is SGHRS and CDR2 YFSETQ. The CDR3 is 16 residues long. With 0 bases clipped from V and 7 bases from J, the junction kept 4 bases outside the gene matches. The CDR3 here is CASSLELAGGYNEQFF. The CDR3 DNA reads TGCGCCAGCAGCTTGGAACTAGCGGGGGGGTATAATGAGCAGTTCTTC.

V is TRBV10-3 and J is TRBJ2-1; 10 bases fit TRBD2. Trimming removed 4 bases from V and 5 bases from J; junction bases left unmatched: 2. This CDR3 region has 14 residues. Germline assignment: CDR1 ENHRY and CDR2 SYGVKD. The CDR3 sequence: CAISGTSGDNEQFF. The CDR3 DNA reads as TGTGCCATCAGTGGGACTAGCGGAGACAATGAGCAGTTCTTC.

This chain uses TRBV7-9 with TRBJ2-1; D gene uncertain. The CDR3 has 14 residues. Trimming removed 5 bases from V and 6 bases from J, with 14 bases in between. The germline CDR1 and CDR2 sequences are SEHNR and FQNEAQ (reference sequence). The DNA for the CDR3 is TGTGCCAGCAGCCCGGTTGGGCAAACCAATGAGCAGTTCTTC. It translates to CASSPVGQTNEQFF.

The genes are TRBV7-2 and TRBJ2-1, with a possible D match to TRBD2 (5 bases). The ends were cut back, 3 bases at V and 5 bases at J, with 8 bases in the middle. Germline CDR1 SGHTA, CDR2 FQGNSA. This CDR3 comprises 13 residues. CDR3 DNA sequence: TGTGCCAGCAGCTTCGGAGCGGACAATGAGCAGTTCTTC. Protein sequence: CASSFGADNEQFF.